The rows below give T cell receptor beta chains drawn from one sample of a study of blood T cell repertoires in COVID-19. Some clones are missing from TCRdb's copy, which holds only in-frame ones; the method was immunoSEQ multiplex PCR. The data contain around 270,000 clones, more than 85% of them singletons. Material: peripheral blood. These receptors were taken from a woman aged 55-75 years with COVID-19, enrolled during active disease. Both conserved end residues are part of each CDR3. D genes are given only for firm matches. Size tells how often a clone was seen (once, few, many) or the class of an expanded clone, and some rows leave it out.

d_gene | j_gene | v_gene | abundance | CDR3aa | CDR3nt
TRBD1 | TRBJ1-1 | TRBV15 | NA | CATSRDTTGGGTEAFF | TGTGCCACCAGCAGAGACACAACAGGGGGGGGAACTGAAGCTTTCTTT
NA | TRBJ2-1 | TRBV21-1 | NA | CASPPQLVRFSYNEQFF | TGTGCCAGCCCCCCCCAACTAGTGAGGTTCTCCTACAATGAGCAGTTCTTC
TRBD1 | TRBJ2-5 | TRBV30 | NA | CACRDRAYQETQYF | TGTGCCTGCCGGGACAGGGCGTACCAAGAGACCCAGTACTTC
TRBD1 | TRBJ1-4 | TRBV7-2 | many | CASSLGTGAEKLFF | TGTGCCAGCAGCTTAGGGACAGGGGCGGAAAAACTGTTTTTT
TRBD2 | TRBJ2-7 | TRBV4-3 | NA | CASSPGLARKEQYF | TGCGCCAGCAGCCCCGGACTAGCCAGAAAGGAGCAGTACTTC
NA | TRBJ2-3 | TRBV7-2 | NA | CASSFGGDGDTQYF | TGTGCCAGCAGCTTTGGCGGGGATGGGGATACGCAGTATTTT
TRBD1 | TRBJ1-1 | TRBV4-3 | NA | CASSQDRILDRGLNTEAFF | TGCGCCAGCAGCCAAGATAGAATATTGGACAGGGGGTTGAACACTGAAGCTTTCTTT
TRBD1 | TRBJ2-1 | TRBV6-5 | NA | CASSQGQGLGEQFF | TGTGCCAGCAGTCAGGGACAGGGGTTGGGTGAGCAGTTCTTC
TRBD2 | TRBJ2-5 | TRBV7-6 | once | CASSFPSGSQETQYF | TGTGCCAGCAGCTTCCCCAGCGGGAGCCAAGAGACCCAGTACTTC
TRBD1 | TRBJ2-3 | TRBV5-1 | NA | CASSLDRGTDTQYF | TGCGCCAGCAGCCTAGACAGGGGCACAGATACGCAGTATTTT
TRBD1 | TRBJ1-5 | TRBV9 | once | CASSAGQGGDQPQHF | TGTGCCAGCAGCGCCGGACAGGGTGGGGATCAGCCCCAGCATTTT
NA | TRBJ2-5 | TRBV6-5 | NA | CASSLSRVGQETQYF | TGTGCCAGCAGCCTAAGTCGAGTCGGCCAAGAGACCCAGTACTTC
TRBD1 | TRBJ2-3 | TRBV19 | NA | CASSSGGYATDTQYF | TGTGCCAGTAGTTCAGGGGGCTACGCTACAGATACGCAGTATTTT
TRBD2 | TRBJ2-1 | TRBV5-1 | NA | CASSAWTSGRAETYNEQFF | TGCGCCAGCAGCGCCTGGACTAGCGGGAGGGCAGAAACCTACAATGAGCAGTTCTTC
NA | TRBJ2-7 | TRBV5-1 | NA | CASSFSGLQSSYEQYF | TGCGCCAGCAGCTTCAGTGGACTCCAGAGCTCCTACGAGCAGTACTTC
NA | TRBJ2-3 | TRBV6-5 | NA | CASAAADTQYF | TGTGCCAGCGCGGCGGCAGATACGCAGTATTTT
NA | TRBJ1-2 | TRBV5-6 | NA | CASSLDLRGPGYTF | TGTGCCAGCAGCTTGGATCTGCGGGGTCCTGGCTACACCTTC
TRBD2 | TRBJ2-1 | TRBV20-1 | NA | CSASILAGDLYNEQFF | TGCAGTGCTAGTATCTTGGCGGGGGACTTATACAATGAGCAGTTCTTC
TRBD2 | TRBJ2-1 | TRBV6-4 | NA | CASSKTSGRAVEQFF | TGTGCCAGCAGTAAGACTAGCGGGAGGGCCGTTGAGCAGTTCTTC
NA | TRBJ1-4 | TRBV7-9 | NA | CASSWEGREGEKLFF | TGTGCCAGCAGCTGGGAGGGACGAGAGGGTGAAAAACTGTTTTTT
NA | TRBJ2-7 | TRBV29-1 | NA | CSVGEYEQYF | TGCAGCGTTGGGGAGTACGAGCAGTACTTC
NA | TRBJ2-1 | TRBV4-1 | NA | CASSPRLVSYNEQFF | TGCGCCAGCAGCCCGCGACTAGTATCCTACAATGAGCAGTTCTTC
NA | TRBJ1-5 | TRBV28 | NA | CASSFRPRQVSNQPQHF | TGTGCCAGCAGTTTTCGTCCCCGACAGGTCAGCAATCAGCCCCAGCATTTT
NA | TRBJ1-1 | TRBV28 | NA | CASSLFWTARNTEAFF | TGTGCCAGCAGTTTATTTTGGACAGCGAGGAACACTGAAGCTTTCTTT
NA | TRBJ1-1 | TRBV11-2 | NA | CASSLVTGLGTEAFF | TGTGCCAGCAGCTTAGTAACAGGGCTTGGGACTGAAGCTTTCTTT
NA | TRBJ2-2 | TRBV5-1 | NA | CASSLDTGELFF | TGCGCCAGCAGCCTCGACACCGGGGAGCTGTTTTTT
NA | TRBJ2-7 | TRBV5-1 | few | CASSLGQRTYEQYF | TGCGCCAGCAGCTTGGGACAGCGAACCTACGAGCAGTACTTC
TRBD2 | TRBJ2-7 | TRBV3-1/TRBV3-2 | once | CASRPRAGAGEQYF | TGTGCCAGCAGGCCCAGAGCGGGAGCCGGGGAGCAGTACTTC
NA | TRBJ2-1 | TRBV5-1 | few | CASSSVGLSAYEQFF | TGCGCCAGCAGCTCAGTGGGACTTAGCGCGTATGAGCAGTTCTTC
NA | TRBJ2-1 | TRBV3-1/TRBV3-2 | NA | CASSQGAWRSYNEQFF | TGTGCCAGCAGCCAAGGGGCCTGGCGCTCCTACAATGAGCAGTTCTTC
NA | TRBJ2-1 | TRBV19 | NA | CASRVRTVGNEQFF | TGTGCCAGTAGGGTAAGGACTGTCGGGAATGAGCAGTTCTTC
TRBD2 | TRBJ2-3 | TRBV29-1 | NA | CSVILAGWTDTQYF | TGCAGCGTGATACTAGCGGGATGGACGGATACGCAGTATTTT
TRBD2 | TRBJ2-1 | TRBV5-4 | NA | CATGLAGANEQFF | TGTGCCACGGGACTAGCGGGCGCGAATGAGCAGTTCTTC
NA | TRBJ2-3 | TRBV15 | NA | CATSSFSTDTQYF | TGTGCCACCAGCAGTTTCTCCACAGATACGCAGTATTTT
NA | TRBJ1-2 | TRBV13 | NA | CASSRPDRLYGYTF | TGTGCCAGCAGCCGACCAGACAGGCTCTATGGCTACACCTTC
TRBD1 | TRBJ2-6 | TRBV11-2 | NA | CASSPESESRGRVVSGANVLTF | TGTGCCAGCAGTCCCGAGTCAGAATCCAGGGGGCGCGTAGTGTCTGGGGCCAACGTCCTGACTTTC
NA | TRBJ1-5 | TRBV4-1 | once | CASSQDQNSNQPQHF | TGCGCCAGCAGCCAAGATCAGAATAGCAATCAGCCCCAGCATTTT